This entry lists 15 T cell receptor beta chains sequenced from one sample in a study of regulatory T cells in long-lasting Graves disease. Time point here: newly diagnosed GD, antithyroid drugs for less than 3 months. PBMC RNA was the source of the TCR library. Arm-PCR with iRepertoire HTBI primers amplified the CDR3 regions for these TCR beta libraries. TCRdb recomputed calls from the multiplex PCR reads with MiXCR, one row per CDR3 protein. The sample shows hundreds of thousands of distinct CDR3 sequences, around 16% of them seen only once. These same records also appear under a second study, on T cells in Graves' hyperthyroidism and ophthalmopathy.

Sequenced here: peripheral blood mononuclear cells (PBMCs), sampled at new diagnosis, from a patient treated with antithyroid drugs. Receptors were obtained from a man between 18 and 29 years old with Graves disease.

This clonotype was found many times. The V gene is TRBV11-2, the J gene TRBJ2-7, with 10 bases aligning to TRBD2. The CDR3 is 16 amino acids. After removal of 4 bases from V and 6 bases from J, the junction contained 12 bases not matched to a gene. CDR1 is SGHAT, CDR2 FQNNGV, per germline. This CDR3 is CASSWQSGRASREQYF. The DNA of the CDR3 is TGTGCCAGCAGCTGGCAGAGCGGGAGGGCCAGTCGCGAGCAGTACTTC.

The chain is built from TRBV6-5 and TRBJ2-7, with 9 bases matching TRBD1. This CDR3 is 14 amino acids long. Germline V gene data show CDR1 as MNHEY and CDR2 as SVGAGI. J lost 4 bases, V lost 2 bases, and 3 bases had no gene match. The CDR3 DNA is TGTGCCAGCAGTTACACGGGACAGGGTTACGAGCAGTACTTC. As protein: CASSYTGQGYEQYF.

This clonotype was counted only a few times. The V call is TRBV10-3, the J call TRBJ2-7; D possibly uses TRBD1 or TRBD2 (5 bases each). The CDR3 covers 14 residues. CDR1 is ENHRY and CDR2 is SYGVKD in the germline V gene. Trimming shortened V by 4 bases and J by 5 bases, and 15 bases separated the two germline ends. CDR3 sequence reads: CAISGWGKLNEQYF. The CDR3 DNA sequence: TGTGCCATCAGTGGTTGGGGGAAACTAAACGAGCAGTACTTC.

In this sample, this clonotype turned up many times. This chain links TRBV18 with TRBJ2-5; no definite D call. The V end lost 2 bases, the J end lost 0 bases, and 4 bases lay between the germline ends. This CDR3 spans 13 amino acids. Germline values: CDR1 KGHSH, CDR2 LQKENI. Here the CDR3 reads CASSPNNQETQYF. The DNA of the CDR3 is TGTGCCAGCTCACCAAACAACCAAGAGACCCAGTACTTC.

Of note for this clonotype: A much larger clone is a single base away; this may be a read error. The missing conserved phenylalanine or tryptophan at the end of this CDR3 makes a read error likely. This sequence joins TRBV29-1 and TRBJ2-3; no definite D call. CDR1 SQVTM and CDR2 ANQGSEA come from the germline V gene. V lost 6 bases to trimming and J lost 6 bases, with 10 bases between them. The CDR3 covers 11 residues. Written as DNA, the CDR3 is TGCAGCGTGAGAGGCAGCGATACGCAGTATTCT. It specifies CSVRGSDTQYS.

The chain links TRBV19 to TRBJ1-5; 7 bases are a match to TRBD1. J gave up 7 bases and V 4 bases, and 1 base lay outside the gene matches. The germline gives CDR1 LNHDA, CDR2 SQIVND (reference sequence). CDR3 size: 12 residues. The CDR3 here is CASSKGAQPQHF. Here the CDR3 DNA reads TGTGCCAGTAGTAAGGGGGCCCAGCCCCAGCATTTT.

The chain combines TRBV6-2 or TRBV6-3 with TRBJ2-2, with 12 bases matching TRBD2. This CDR3 is 19 amino acids long. With V trimmed by 5 bases and J by 6 bases, 16 bases remained unmatched. Germline CDR1 is MNHEY and CDR2 is SVGEGT. CDR3 residues: CASSEELILAGGVAGELFF. Here the CDR3 DNA reads TGTGCCAGCAGTGAAGAGTTAATACTAGCGGGAGGTGTAGCCGGGGAGCTGTTTTTT.

This clonotype was counted between two and nine times. The chain has TRBV28 and TRBJ1-3; D is uncertain. V was trimmed by 5 bases and J by 1 base, leaving 12 bases between them. The CDR3 runs to 15 residues. CDR1 and CDR2 from the germline V gene are MDHEN and SYDVKM. CDR3 region: CASSPWTLSGNTIYF. The DNA of the CDR3 is TGTGCCAGCAGTCCCTGGACCCTTTCTGGAAACACCATATATTTT.

The gene calls are TRBV2 and TRBJ1-2; weak D call: TRBD1 (6 bases). This CDR3 is 14 amino acids long. Germline V gene lookup returns CDR1 SNHLY and CDR2 FYNNEI. V lost 7 bases to trimming and J lost 8 bases, with 20 bases between them. CDR3 amino acids: CASIISQGRAGYTF. CDR3 bases: TGTGCCAGCATTATCTCACAGGGCCGAGCGGGCTACACCTTC.

Comments on this clonotype: The germline gene is not matched at one end of the junction; a read error may be the cause. The rearrangement joins TRBV11-2 to TRBJ2-1, with D possibly being TRBD2 (6 bases). Germline CDR1 SGHAT, CDR2 FQNNGV. The length of the CDR3 is 16 residues. In DNA form, the CDR3 reads TGTGCCAGCAGCATAGATGTCGGGAGCTCCTACAATGAGCAGTTCTTC. As protein: CASSIDVGSSYNEQFF.

This clonotype has ten or more counts. This CDR3 is CATGMDTDTQYF. CDR3 DNA: TGTGCCACCGGGATGGACACAGATACGCAGTATTTT. The chain has TRBV2 and TRBJ2-3, with D perhaps TRBD2 (5 bases). The CDR3 covers 12 residues. The V end lost 10 bases, the J end lost 2 bases, and 10 bases lay between the germline ends. The germline CDR1 and CDR2 sequences are SNHLY and FYNNEI.

This clonotype was seen ten or more times. V is TRBV28 and J is TRBJ1-1; D remains ambiguous. The CDR3 totals 14 residues. Germline-derived CDR1 and CDR2 are MDHEN and SYDVKM. Trimming left V 5 bases short and J 2 bases short, with 12 bases between. DNA of the CDR3: TGTGCCAGCAGTCTTGAACACCGAAACACTGAAGCTTTCTTT. Its protein product is CASSLEHRNTEAFF.

The table lists this clonotype with a few counts. V is TRBV2 and J is TRBJ2-1, with TRBD2 as a possible D gene (6 bases). CDR3 length: 12 residues. Germline V CDR1 and CDR2: SNHLY, FYNNEI. V lost 6 bases and J 4 bases, leaving 7 bases between the germline ends. The CDR3 protein is CASRRGYNEQFF. DNA for the CDR3: TGTGCCAGCAGGCGGGGATACAATGAGCAGTTCTTC. Drawing the rest from reference TRBV2 and TRBJ2-1, the complete variable domain is EPEVTQTPSHQVTQMGQEVILRCVPISNHLYFYWYRQILGQKVEFLVSFYNNEISEKSEIFDDQFSVERPDGSNFTLKIRSTKLEDSAMYFCASRRGYNEQFFGPGTRLTVL.

This clonotype was seen at least ten times. Sequence at one end of the junction differs from germline and may be a read error. This chain uses TRBV12-3 or TRBV12-4 with TRBJ2-1, with 10 bases matching TRBD2. The CDR3 is 14 amino acids. The CDR3 loop is CASSLRTGSSGGTF. The CDR3 nucleotides read TGTGCCAGCAGTTTGAGGACAGGATCTAGCGGGGGTACCTTC.

This clonotype was seen ten or more times. The chain is built from TRBV18 and TRBJ1-1; D unclear. Per the germline V gene, CDR1 is KGHSH and CDR2 is LQKENI. Trimming shortened V by 8 bases and J by 1 base, and 5 bases separated the two germline ends. The CDR3 loop spans 11 amino acids. Here the CDR3 DNA reads TGTGCCAGCAGCAAGAACACTGAAGCTTTCTTT. Translation gives CASSKNTEAFF.